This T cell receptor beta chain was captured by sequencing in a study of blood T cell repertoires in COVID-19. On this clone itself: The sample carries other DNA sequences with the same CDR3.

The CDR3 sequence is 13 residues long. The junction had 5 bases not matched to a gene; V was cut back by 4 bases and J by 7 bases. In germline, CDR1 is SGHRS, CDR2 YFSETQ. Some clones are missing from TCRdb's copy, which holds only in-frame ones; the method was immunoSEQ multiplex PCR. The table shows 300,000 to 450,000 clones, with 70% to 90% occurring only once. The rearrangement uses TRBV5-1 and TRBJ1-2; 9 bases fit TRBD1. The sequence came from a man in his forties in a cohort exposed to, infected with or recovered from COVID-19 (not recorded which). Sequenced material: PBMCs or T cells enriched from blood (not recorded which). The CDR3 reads CASSRDRASGYTF. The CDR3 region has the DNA TGCGCCAGCAGCAGGGACAGGGCGAGTGGCTACACCTTC.